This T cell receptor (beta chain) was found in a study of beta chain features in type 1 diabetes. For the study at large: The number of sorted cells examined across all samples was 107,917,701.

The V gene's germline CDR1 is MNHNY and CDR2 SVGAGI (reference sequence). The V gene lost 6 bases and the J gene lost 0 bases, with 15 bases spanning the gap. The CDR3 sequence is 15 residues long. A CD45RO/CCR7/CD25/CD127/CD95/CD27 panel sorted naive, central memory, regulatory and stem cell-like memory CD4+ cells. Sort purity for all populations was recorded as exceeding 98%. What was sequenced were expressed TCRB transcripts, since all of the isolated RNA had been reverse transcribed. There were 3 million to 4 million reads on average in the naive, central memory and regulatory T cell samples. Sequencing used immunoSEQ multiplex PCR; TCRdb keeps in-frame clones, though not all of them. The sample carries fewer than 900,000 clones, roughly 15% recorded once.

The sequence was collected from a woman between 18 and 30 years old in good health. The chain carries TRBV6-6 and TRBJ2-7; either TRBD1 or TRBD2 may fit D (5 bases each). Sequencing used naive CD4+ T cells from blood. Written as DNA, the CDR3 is TGTGCCAGCAGCGGAATCGGGACGCGCTCCTACGAGCAGTACTTC. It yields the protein CASSGIGTRSYEQYF.